What follows is one TCR beta chain and its context. Its antigen remains unidentified. The data are from a study of cytomegalovirus exposure and HLA in healthy donors. General study results and limits: Highest at DRB1 and lowest at HLA-C, TCR association rates differed among HLA loci in a later analysis. A later analysis reportedly identified an Asian-associated ancestry cluster as carrying fewer N-insertions than the approximately 670-donor mean. HLA restriction was apparent for most CMV-associated TCR beta chains in a later analysis.

The PCR made use of 60 Vbeta and 13 Jbeta primers. Assay used: immunoSEQ multiplex PCR; TCRdb lists only in-frame clones, some missing. The table shows 100,000 to 150,000 clones, with about 73% occurring only once. In germline, CDR1 is SGHVS, CDR2 FNYEAQ. Trimming cost V 5 bases and J 0 bases, with 9 bases left between them. The CDR3 runs 14 residues. The sequenced sample was PBMCs. V usage is TRBV7-6 and J usage is TRBJ2-3, with D perhaps TRBD2 (6 bases). This receptor was obtained from a woman in her thirties or forties in good health and CMV-seronegative. The CDR3 coding sequence is TGTGCCAGCAGCGGGAGGACTAGCACAGATACGCAGTATTTT. Translation: CASSGRTSTDTQYF.